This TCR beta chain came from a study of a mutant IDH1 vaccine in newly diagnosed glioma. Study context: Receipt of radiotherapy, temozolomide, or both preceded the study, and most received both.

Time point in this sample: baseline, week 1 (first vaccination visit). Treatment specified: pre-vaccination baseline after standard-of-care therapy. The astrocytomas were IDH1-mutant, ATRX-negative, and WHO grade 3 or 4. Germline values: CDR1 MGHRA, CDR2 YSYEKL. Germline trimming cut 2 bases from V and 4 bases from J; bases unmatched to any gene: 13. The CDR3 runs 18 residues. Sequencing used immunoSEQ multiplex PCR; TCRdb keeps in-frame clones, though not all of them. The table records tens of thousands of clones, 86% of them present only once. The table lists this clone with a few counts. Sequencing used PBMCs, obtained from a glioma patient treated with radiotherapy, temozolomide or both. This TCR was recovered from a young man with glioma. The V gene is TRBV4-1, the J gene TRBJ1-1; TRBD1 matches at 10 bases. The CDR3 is CASSQYLQRQGARTEAFF. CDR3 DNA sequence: TGCGCCAGCAGCCAATATCTCCAGAGACAGGGGGCGCGCACTGAAGCTTTCTTT.